This T cell receptor (beta chain) was sequenced for a study of Graves' ophthalmopathy and Graves' hyperthyroidism. This clonotype was observed many times. Amplification of the TCR beta CDR3 regions used RNA transcripts (as template). HTBI primers were used in a first-round RT-PCR, which preceded a second-round multiplex PCR. TCRdb reanalysed the multiplex PCR reads using MiXCR and keeps one entry per CDR3 protein. The data contain some 360,000 distinct CDR3 sequences, about 18% of them singletons. V dropped 7 bases and J dropped 3; count of bases not matched to a gene: 12. The V gene's germline CDR1 is SGHAT and CDR2 FQNNGV. CDR3 size: 15 residues.

Sequencing was done on a sample of peripheral blood. The receptor comes from an adult woman with stable Graves' hyperthyroidism. J is TRBJ2-7 and V is TRBV11-2; 7 bases align to TRBD1. The CDR3 here is CASTRTGLPHYEQYF. DNA of the CDR3: TGTGCCAGCACCCGGACAGGTCTGCCCCACTACGAGCAGTACTTC.